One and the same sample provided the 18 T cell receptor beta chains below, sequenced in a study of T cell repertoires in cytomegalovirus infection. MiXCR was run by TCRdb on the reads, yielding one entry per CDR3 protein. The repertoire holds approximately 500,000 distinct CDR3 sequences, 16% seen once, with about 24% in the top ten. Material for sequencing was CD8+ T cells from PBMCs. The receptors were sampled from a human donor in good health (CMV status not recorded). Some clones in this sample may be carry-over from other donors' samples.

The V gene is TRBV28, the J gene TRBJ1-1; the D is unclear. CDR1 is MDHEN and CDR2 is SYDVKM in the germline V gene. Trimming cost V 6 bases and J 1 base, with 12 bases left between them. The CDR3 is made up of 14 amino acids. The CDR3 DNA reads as TGTGCCAGCAGCCCGATGTCGGAGAACACTGAAGCTTTCTTT. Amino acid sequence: CASSPMSENTEAFF.

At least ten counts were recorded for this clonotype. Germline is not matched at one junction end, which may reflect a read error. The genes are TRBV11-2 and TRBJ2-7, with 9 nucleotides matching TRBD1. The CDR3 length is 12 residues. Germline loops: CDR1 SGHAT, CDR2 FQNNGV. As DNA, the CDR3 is TGTGCCAGCAGCCCTAGGGGGGACAGGGTGCACTTC. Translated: CASSPRGDRVHF.

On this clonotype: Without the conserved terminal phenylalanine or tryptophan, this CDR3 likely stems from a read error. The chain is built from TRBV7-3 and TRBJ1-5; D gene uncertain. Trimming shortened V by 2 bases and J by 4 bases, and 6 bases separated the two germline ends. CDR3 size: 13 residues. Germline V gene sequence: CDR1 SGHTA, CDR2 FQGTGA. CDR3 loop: CASSLGRNQPQHY. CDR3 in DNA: TGTGCCAGCAGCTTAGGCCGAAATCAGCCCCAGCATTAT.

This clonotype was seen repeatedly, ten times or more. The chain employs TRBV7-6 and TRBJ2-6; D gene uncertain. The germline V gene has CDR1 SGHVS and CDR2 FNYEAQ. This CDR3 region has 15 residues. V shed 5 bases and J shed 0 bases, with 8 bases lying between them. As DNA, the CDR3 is TGTGCCAGCAGCCCTATATACTCTGGGGCCAACGTCCTGACTTTC. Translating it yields CASSPIYSGANVLTF.

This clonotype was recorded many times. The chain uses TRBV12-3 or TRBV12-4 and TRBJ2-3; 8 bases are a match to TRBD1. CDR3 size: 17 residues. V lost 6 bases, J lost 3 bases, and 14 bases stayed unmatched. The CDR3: CASSSFEAQGGTDTQYF. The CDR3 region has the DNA TGTGCCAGCAGCTCCTTCGAGGCACAGGGGGGTACAGATACGCAGTATTTT.

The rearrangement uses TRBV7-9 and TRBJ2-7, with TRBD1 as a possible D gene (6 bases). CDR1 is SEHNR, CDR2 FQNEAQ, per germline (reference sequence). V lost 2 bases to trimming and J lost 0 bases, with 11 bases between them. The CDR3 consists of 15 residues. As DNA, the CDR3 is TGTGCCAGCAGCTTACAGGGGAGCAGCTCCTACGAGCAGTACTTC. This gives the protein CASSLQGSSSYEQYF.

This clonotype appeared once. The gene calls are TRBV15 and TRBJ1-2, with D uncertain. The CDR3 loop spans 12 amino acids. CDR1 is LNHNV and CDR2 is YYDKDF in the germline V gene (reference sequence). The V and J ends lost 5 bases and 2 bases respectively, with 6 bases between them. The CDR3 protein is CATSDDNYGYTF. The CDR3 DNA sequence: TGTGCCACCAGCGATGACAACTATGGCTACACCTTC.

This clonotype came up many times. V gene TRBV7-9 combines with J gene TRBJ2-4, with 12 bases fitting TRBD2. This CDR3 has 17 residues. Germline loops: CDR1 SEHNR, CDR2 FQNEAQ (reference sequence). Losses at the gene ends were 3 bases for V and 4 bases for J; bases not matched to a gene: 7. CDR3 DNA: TGTGCCAGCAGCTTTTTTCCTAGCGGGAGGGGAAAAAACATTCAGTACTTC. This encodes CASSFFPSGRGKNIQYF.

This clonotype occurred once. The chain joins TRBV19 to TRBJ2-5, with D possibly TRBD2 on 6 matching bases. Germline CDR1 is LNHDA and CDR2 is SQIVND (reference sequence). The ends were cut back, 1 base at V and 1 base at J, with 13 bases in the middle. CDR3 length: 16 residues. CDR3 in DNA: TGTGCCAGTAGTATAGGGGCTAGCGACATCCAAGAGACCCAGTACTTC. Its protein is CASSIGASDIQETQYF.

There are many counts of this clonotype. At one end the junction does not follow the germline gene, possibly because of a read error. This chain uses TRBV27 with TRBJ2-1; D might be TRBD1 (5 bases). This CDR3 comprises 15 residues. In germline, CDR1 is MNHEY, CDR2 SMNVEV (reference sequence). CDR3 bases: TGTGCCAGCAGCCCGACAGAGGAAGGCTACGATGAGCAGTTCTTC. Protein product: CASSPTEEGYDEQFF.

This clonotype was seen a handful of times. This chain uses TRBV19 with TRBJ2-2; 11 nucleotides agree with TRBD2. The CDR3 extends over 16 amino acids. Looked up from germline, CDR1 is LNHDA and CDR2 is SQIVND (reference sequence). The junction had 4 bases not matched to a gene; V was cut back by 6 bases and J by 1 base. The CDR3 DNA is TGTGCCAGTAGACAGGGACTAGCGGAGAACACCGGGGAGCTGTTTTTT. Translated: CASRQGLAENTGELFF.

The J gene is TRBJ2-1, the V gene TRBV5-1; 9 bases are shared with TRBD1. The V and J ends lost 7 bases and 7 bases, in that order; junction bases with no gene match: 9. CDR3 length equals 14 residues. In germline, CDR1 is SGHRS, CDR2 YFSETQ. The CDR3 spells CASQLGTGQNEQFF. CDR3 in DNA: TGCGCCAGCCAGCTCGGGACAGGGCAAAATGAGCAGTTCTTC. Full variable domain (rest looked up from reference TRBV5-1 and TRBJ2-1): KAGVTQTPRYLIKTRGQQVTLSCSPISGHRSVSWYQQTPGQGLQFLFEYFSETQRNKGNFPGRFSGRQFSNSRSEMNVSTLELGDSALYLCASQLGTGQNEQFFGPGTRLTVL.

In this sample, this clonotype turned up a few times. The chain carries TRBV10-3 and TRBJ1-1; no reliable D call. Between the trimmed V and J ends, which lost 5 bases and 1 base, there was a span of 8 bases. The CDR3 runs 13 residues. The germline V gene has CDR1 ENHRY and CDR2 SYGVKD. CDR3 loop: CAISPGSNTEAFF. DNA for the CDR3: TGTGCCATCAGTCCTGGTTCGAACACTGAAGCTTTCTTT.

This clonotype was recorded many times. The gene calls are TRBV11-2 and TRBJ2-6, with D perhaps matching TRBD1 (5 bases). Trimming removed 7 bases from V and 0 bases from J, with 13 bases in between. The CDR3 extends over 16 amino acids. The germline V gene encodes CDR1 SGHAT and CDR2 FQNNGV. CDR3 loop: CASTRQYASGANVLTF. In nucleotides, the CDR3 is TGTGCCAGCACCCGACAGTACGCCTCTGGGGCCAACGTCCTGACTTTC.

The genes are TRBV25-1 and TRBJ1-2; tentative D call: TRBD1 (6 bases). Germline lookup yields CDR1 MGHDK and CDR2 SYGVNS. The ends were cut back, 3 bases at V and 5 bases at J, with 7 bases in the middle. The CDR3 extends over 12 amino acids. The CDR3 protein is CASSDQGYGYTF. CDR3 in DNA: TGTGCCAGCAGTGATCAGGGGTATGGCTACACCTTC.

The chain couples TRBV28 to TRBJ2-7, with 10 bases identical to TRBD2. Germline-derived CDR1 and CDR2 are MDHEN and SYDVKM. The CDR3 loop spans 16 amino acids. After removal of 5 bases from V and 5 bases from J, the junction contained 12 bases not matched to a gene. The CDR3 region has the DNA TGTGCCAGCAGTCGCAGAGGGGCGGGACTAGCGAACGAGCAGTACTTC. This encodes CASSRRGAGLANEQYF.

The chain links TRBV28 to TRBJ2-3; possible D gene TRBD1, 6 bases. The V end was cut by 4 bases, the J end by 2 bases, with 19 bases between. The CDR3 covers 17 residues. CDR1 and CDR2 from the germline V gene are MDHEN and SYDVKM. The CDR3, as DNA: TGTGCCAGCAGTTCATCCAGGGACACCTACCTCACAGATACGCAGTATTTT. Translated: CASSSSRDTYLTDTQYF.

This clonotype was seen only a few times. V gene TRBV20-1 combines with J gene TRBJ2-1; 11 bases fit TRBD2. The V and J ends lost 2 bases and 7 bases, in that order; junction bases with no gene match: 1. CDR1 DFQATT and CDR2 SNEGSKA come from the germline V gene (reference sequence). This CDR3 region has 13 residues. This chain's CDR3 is CSARTSGSNEQFF. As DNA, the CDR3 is TGCAGTGCTAGAACTAGCGGGAGTAATGAGCAGTTCTTC.